This T cell receptor beta chain was recorded in a study of T cells after yellow fever vaccination. The overall study: SMART-Seq v4 Ultra Low Input served to prepare low-cell-number fractions. Notes on the study in general: A secondary response was less intense yet reached its peak sooner, at day 5 versus 15. Abundant clonotypes from the bulk population could get into FACS-sorted repertoires as contaminants.

The CDR3 length is 13 residues. Trimming took off 1 base at V and 4 bases at J, with 8 bases between the two ends. Per the germline V gene, CDR1 is SNHLY and CDR2 is FYNNEI. The TCR cDNA carried a universal primer site and UMIs from 5'RACE template switching. TCRdb called the 5' RACE reads again in MiXCR, with one record for every CDR3 protein. The sample records 300,000 to 350,000 distinct CDR3 sequences, about 10% being singletons. Comment on this clonotype: The target antigen is unknown.

This sequence was found in a man between 18 and 29 years old who received the YFV17D yellow fever vaccine. Sequencing used CD4+ T cells sorted from PBMCs, obtained 45 days after the yellow fever booster vaccination. The chain joins TRBV2 to TRBJ2-7; D remains ambiguous. In DNA form, the CDR3 reads TGTGCCAGCAGTGAAGAACAGAGATACGAGCAGTACTTC. It specifies CASSEEQRYEQYF.